The T cell receptor (beta chain) described here comes from a study of CD8+ T cells in alopecia areata. Study background: It was oral tofacitinib, at 5 to 10 mg twice daily, that treated patients received. Using the percentage of affected scalp area, treated patients' severity was scored.

Extracted RNA was reverse transcribed, and the resulting cDNA served as sequencing template. Measured with immunoSEQ multiplex PCR; TCRdb has only the in-frame clones, and not every one. Among fewer than 250,000 clones listed, around 56% were seen once. This clone was seen only a few times. The antigen is not known. Treatment: oral pan-JAK inhibitor, 5-10 mg twice daily. Study findings and constraints: With tofacitinib ongoing, many expanded lesional clones persisted in both scalp and blood. Tofacitinib yielded significantly lower scalp clonality and fewer expanded CD8+ clones among the top 100.

The sequencing used CD4+ T cells sorted from blood, collected at week 4, from a patient treated with tofacitinib. This TCR was sampled from a human donor with alopecia areata.

The chain's CDR3 is CASSYLMQGPQTQYF. The DNA of the CDR3 is TGTGCCAGCAGTTACCTTATGCAGGGGCCGCAGACCCAGTACTTC. V gene TRBV6-5 combines with J gene TRBJ2-5, with D tentatively TRBD1 (6 bases). CDR1 MNHEY and CDR2 SVGAGI come from the germline V gene. The V gene lost 2 bases and the J gene lost 6 bases, with 16 bases spanning the gap. The length of the CDR3 is 15 residues.